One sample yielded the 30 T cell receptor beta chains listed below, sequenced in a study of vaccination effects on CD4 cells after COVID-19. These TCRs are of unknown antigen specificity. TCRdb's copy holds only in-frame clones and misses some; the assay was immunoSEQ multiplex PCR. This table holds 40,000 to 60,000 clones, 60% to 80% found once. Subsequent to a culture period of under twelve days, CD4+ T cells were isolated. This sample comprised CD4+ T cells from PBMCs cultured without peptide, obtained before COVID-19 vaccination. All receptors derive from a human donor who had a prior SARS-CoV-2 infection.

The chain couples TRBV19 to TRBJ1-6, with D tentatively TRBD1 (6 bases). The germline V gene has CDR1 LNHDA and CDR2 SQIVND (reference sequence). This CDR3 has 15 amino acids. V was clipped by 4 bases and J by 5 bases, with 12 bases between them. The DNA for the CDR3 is TGTGCCAGTAGTACCCGGACAGCGAATAATTCACCCCTCCACTTT. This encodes CASSTRTANNSPLHF.

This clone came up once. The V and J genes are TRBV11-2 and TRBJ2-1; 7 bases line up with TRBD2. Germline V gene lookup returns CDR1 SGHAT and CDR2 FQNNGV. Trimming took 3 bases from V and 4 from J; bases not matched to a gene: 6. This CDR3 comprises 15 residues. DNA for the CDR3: TGTGCCAGCAGCTTGCGGGGGACCTCTTACAATGAGCAGTTCTTC. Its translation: CASSLRGTSYNEQFF.

CDR3 coding DNA: TGTGCCAGTAGTATTAACAGGGGGAGGAACACTGAAGCTTTCTTT. It specifies CASSINRGRNTEAFF. The chain carries TRBV19 and TRBJ1-1; TRBD1 matches at 8 bases. The germline V gene encodes CDR1 LNHDA and CDR2 SQIVND (reference sequence). This CDR3 region has 15 residues. V lost 3 bases and J lost 1; bases outside the gene matches: 4.

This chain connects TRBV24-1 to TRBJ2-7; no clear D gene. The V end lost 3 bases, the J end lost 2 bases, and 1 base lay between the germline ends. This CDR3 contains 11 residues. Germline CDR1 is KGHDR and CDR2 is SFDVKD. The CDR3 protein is CATSDTYEQYF. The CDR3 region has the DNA TGTGCCACCAGTGATACCTACGAGCAGTACTTC.

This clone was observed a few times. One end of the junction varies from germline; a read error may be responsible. The DNA of the CDR3 is TGCGCCAGCAACCAAGATCCCCGGAACACTGAAGCTTTCTTT. Amino acid sequence: CASNQDPRNTEAFF. This chain uses TRBV4-1 with TRBJ1-1, with no clear D. The germline V gene has CDR1 MGHRA and CDR2 YSYEKL. The CDR3 runs to 14 residues.

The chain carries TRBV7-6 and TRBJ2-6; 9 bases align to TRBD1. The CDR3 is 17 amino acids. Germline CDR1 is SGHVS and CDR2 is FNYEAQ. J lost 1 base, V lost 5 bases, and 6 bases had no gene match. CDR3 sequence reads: CASSPTGGASGANVLTF. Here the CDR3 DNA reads TGTGCCAGCAGCCCAACAGGGGGCGCTTCTGGGGCCAACGTCCTGACTTTC.

CDR3 residues: CASSSDRFRETQYF. The CDR3 DNA is TGTGCCAGCAGTTCTGACAGATTTAGGGAGACCCAGTACTTC. The rearrangement joins TRBV27 to TRBJ2-5, with D perhaps matching TRBD1 (5 bases). The ends were cut back, 4 bases at V and 5 bases at J, with 14 bases in the middle. Germline CDR1 reads MNHEY; CDR2 reads SMNVEV (reference sequence). The CDR3 extends over 14 amino acids.

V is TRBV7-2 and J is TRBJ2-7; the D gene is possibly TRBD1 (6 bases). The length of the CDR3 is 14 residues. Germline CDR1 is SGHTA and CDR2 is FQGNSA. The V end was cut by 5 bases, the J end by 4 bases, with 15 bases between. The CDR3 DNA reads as TGTGCCAGCAGCACCAGGGTAGGGGGATACGAGCAGTACTTC. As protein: CASSTRVGGYEQYF.

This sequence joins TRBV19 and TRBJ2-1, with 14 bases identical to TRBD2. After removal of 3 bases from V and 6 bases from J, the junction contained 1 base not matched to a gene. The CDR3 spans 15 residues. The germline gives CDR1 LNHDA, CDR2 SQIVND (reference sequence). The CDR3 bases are TGTGCCAGTAGTATGGGGACTAGCGGGAGCAATGAGCAGTTCTTC. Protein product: CASSMGTSGSNEQFF. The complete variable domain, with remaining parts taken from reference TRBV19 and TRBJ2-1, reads DGGITQSPKYLFRKEGQNVTLSCEQNLNHDAMYWYRQDPGQGLRLIYYSQIVNDFQKGDIAEGYSVSREKKESFPLTVTSAQKNPTAFYLCASSMGTSGSNEQFFGPGTRLTVL.

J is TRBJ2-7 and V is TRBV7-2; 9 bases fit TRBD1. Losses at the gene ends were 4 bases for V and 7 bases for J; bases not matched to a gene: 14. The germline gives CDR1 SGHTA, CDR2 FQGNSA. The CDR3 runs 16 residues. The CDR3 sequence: CASSSLTGTGMWEQYF. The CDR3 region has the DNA TGTGCCAGCAGCTCACTTACCGGGACAGGGATGTGGGAGCAGTACTTC.

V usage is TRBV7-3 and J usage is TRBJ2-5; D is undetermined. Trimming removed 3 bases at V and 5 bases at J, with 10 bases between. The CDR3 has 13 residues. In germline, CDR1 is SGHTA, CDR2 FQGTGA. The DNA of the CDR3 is TGTGCCAGCAGCTTGGGGTGGCGGGAGACCCAGTACTTC. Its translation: CASSLGWRETQYF.

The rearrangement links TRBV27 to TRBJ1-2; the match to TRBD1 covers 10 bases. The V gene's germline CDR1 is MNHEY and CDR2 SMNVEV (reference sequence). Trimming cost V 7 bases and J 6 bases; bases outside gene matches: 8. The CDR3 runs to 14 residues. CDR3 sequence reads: CASTQDRGPDGYTF. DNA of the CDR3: TGTGCCAGCACCCAAGACAGGGGGCCTGATGGCTACACCTTC.

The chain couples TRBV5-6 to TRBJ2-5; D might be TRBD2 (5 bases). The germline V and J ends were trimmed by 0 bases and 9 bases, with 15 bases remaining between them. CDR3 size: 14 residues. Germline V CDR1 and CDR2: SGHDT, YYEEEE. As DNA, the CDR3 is TGTGCCAGCAGCTTGGTTTGGGCTAGCAGGCCCCAGTACTTC. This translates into CASSLVWASRPQYF. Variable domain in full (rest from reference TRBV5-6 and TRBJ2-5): DAGVTQSPTHLIKTRGQQVTLRCSPKSGHDTVSWYQQALGQGPQFIFQYYEEEERQRGNFPDRFSGHQFPNYSSELNVNALLLGDSALYLCASSLVWASRPQYFGPGTRLLVL.

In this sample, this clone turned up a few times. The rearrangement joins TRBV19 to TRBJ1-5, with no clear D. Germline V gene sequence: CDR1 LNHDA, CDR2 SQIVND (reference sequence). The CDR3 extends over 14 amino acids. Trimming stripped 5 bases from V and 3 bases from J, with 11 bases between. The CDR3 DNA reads TGTGCCAGTAGTGGCCAGGTAAACAATCAGCCCCAGCATTTT. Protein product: CASSGQVNNQPQHF.

In DNA, the CDR3 is TGCGCCAGCAGTGAGCGGACTAGCGGGAGGGACCAACAAGAGACCCAGTACTTC. Its translation is CASSERTSGRDQQETQYF. The chain carries TRBV10-1 and TRBJ2-5, with 15 bases matching TRBD2. Per the germline V gene, CDR1 is WNHNN and CDR2 is SYGVQD (reference sequence). CDR3 length equals 18 residues. With 2 bases clipped from V and 2 bases from J, the junction kept 6 bases outside the gene matches.

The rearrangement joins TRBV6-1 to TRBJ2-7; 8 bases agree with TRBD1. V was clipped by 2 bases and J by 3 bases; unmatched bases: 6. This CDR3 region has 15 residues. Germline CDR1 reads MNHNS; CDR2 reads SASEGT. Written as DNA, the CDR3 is TGTGCCAGCAGTGAACCGGCAGGGGGCCTCTACGAGCAGTACTTC. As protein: CASSEPAGGLYEQYF.

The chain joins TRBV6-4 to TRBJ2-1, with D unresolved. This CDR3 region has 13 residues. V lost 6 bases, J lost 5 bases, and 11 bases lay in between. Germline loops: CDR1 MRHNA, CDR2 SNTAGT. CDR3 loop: CASSFSLNNEQFF. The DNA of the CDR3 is TGTGCCAGCAGCTTCTCCCTTAACAATGAGCAGTTCTTC.

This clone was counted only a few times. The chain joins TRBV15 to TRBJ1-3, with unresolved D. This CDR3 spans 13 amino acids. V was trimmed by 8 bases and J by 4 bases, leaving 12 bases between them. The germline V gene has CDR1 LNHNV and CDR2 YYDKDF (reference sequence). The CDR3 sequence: CATRREIGNTIYF. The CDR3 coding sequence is TGTGCCACCCGGCGGGAAATCGGAAACACCATATATTTT. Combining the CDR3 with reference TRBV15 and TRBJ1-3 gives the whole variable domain DAMVIQNPRYQVTQFGKPVTLSCSQTLNHNVMYWYQQKSSQAPKLLFHYYDKDFNNEADTPDNFQSRRPNTSFCFLDIRSPGLGDTAMYLCATRREIGNTIYFGEGSWLTVV.

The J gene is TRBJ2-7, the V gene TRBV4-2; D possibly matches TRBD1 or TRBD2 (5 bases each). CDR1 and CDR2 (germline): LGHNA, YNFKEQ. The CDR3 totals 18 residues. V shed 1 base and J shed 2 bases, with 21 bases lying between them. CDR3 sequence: CASSQATARGEPPYEQYF. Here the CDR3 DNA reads TGTGCCAGCAGCCAAGCGACAGCCCGAGGGGAACCCCCCTACGAGCAGTACTTC.

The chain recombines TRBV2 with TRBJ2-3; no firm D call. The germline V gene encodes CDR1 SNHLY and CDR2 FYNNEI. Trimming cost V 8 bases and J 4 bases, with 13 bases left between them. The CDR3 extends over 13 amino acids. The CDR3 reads CASGGMSADTQYF. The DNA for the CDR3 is TGTGCCAGCGGTGGTATGAGCGCAGATACGCAGTATTTT.

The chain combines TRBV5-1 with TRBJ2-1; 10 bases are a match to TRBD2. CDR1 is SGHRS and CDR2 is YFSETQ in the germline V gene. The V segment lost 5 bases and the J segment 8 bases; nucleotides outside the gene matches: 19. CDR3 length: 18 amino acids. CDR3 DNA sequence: TGCGCCAGCAGTTTTTTCTCCCCAGCGGGAGGGAGTATTTATGAGCAGTTCTTC. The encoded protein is CASSFFSPAGGSIYEQFF.

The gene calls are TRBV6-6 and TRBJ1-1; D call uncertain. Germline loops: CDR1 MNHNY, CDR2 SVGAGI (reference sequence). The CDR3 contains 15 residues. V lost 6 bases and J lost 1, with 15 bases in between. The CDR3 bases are TGTGCCAGCAGCCCCGGCGGAGCGTCGAACACTGAAGCTTTCTTT. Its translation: CASSPGGASNTEAFF.

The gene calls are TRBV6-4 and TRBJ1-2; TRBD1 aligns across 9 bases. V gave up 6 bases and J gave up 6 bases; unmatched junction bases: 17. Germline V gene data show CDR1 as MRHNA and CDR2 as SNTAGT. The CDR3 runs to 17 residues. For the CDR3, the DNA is TGTGCCAGCAGACCTCAAGGACAGGGGTCAGGTGGCGATGGCTACACCTTC. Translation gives CASRPQGQGSGGDGYTF.

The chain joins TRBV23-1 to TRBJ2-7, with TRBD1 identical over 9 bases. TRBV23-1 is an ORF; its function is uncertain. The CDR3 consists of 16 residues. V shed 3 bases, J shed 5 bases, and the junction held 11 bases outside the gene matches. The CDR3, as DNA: TGCGCCAGCAGTCACCCATCCGGGACAGGGTATCACGAGCAGTACTTC. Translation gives CASSHPSGTGYHEQYF.

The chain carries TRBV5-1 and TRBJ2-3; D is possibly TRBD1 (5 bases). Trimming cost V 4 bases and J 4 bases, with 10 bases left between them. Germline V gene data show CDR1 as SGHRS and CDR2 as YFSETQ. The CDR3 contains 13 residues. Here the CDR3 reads CASSPQTADTQYF. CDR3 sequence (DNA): TGCGCCAGCAGCCCTCAGACAGCAGATACGCAGTATTTT.

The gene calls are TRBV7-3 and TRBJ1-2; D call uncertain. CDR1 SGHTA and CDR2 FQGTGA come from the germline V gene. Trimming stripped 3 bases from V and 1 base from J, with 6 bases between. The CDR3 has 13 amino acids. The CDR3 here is CASSLGINYGYTF. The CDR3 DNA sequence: TGTGCCAGCAGCTTGGGGATTAACTATGGCTACACCTTC.

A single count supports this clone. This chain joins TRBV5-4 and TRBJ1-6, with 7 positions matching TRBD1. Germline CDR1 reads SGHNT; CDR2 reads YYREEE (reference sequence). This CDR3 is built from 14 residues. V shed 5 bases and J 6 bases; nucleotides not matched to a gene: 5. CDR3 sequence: CASRPRDSNSPLHF. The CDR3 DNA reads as TGTGCCAGCAGGCCCAGGGACAGTAATTCACCCCTCCACTTT. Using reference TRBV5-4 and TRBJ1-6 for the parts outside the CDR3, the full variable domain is ETGVTQSPTHLIKTRGQQVTLRCSSQSGHNTVSWYQQALGQGPQFIFQYYREEENGRGNFPPRFSGLQFPNYSSELNVNALELDDSALYLCASRPRDSNSPLHFGNGTRLTVT.

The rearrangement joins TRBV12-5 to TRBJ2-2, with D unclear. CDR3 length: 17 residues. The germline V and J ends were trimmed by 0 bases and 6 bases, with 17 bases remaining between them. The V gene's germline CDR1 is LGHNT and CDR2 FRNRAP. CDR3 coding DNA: TGTGCTAGTGGTTTGGTAATTTTAAGGATACAACCCGGGGAGCTGTTTTTT. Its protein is CASGLVILRIQPGELFF.

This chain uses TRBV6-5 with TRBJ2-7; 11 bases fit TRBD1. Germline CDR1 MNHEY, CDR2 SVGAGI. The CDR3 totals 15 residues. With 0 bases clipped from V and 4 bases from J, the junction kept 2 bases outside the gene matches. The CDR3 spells CASSYSGTGGYEQYF. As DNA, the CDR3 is TGTGCCAGCAGTTACTCTGGGACAGGGGGATACGAGCAGTACTTC.

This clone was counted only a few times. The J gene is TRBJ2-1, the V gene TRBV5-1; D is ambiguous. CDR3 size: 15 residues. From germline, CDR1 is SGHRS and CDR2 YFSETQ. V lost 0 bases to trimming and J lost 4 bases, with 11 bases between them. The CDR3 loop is CASSLGSGEYNEQFF. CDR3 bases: TGCGCCAGCAGCTTGGGGTCTGGCGAATACAATGAGCAGTTCTTC.